This entry describes one T cell receptor (beta chain). As yet, its antigen is unknown. The source of the sample is a study of T cell responses to AZD1222 COVID-19 vaccine. The length of the CDR3 is 16 residues. The germline gives CDR1 SGHTA, CDR2 FQGNSA. Germline trimming cut 5 bases from V and 1 base from J; bases unmatched to any gene: 10. Study-wide results and limits: Among AZD1222 vaccinees, only six were seropositive at baseline.

The table came from immunoSEQ multiplex PCR; TCRdb's copy has only in-frame clones and leaves some out. The table has approximately 140,000 clones, around nine tenths seen once. The TCR originated in an adult who received the AZD1222 COVID-19 vaccine. The rearrangement joins TRBV7-2 to TRBJ2-5; 7 positions agree with TRBD2. This material consisted of peripheral blood, taken 28 days after the second AZD1222 dose. The CDR3 region is CASSPRALASQETQYF. The CDR3 DNA reads TGTGCCAGCAGCCCCCGGGCACTAGCGTCCCAAGAGACCCAGTACTTC. Supplemented by reference TRBV7-2 and TRBJ2-5, the full variable domain reads GAGVSQSPSNKVTEKGKDVELRCDPISGHTALYWYRQSLGQGLEFLIYFQGNSAPDKSGLPSDRFSAERTGGSVSTLTIQRTQQEDSAVYLCASSPRALASQETQYFGPGTRLLVL.